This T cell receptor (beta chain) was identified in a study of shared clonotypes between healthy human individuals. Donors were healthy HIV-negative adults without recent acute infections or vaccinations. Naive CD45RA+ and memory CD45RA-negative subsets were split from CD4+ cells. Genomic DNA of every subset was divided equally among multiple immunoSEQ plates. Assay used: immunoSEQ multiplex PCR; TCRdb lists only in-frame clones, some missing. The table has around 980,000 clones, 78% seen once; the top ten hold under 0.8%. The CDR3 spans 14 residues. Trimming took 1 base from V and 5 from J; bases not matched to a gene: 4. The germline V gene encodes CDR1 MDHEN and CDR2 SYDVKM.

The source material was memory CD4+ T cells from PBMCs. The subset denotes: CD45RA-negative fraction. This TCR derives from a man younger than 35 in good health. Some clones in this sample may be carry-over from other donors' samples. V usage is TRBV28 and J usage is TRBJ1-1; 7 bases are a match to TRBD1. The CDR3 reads CASSLSGGWTEAFF. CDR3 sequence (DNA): TGTGCCAGCAGTTTATCAGGGGGATGGACTGAAGCTTTCTTT.